Presented here are 14 T cell receptor beta chains from one specimen sequenced in a study of human T cells and chemical hapten exposure (dated by TCRdb to about 2021). The library was prepared using RACE. The instrument was a NextSeq 500. TCRdb redid the processing of the public reads, applying fastp at Q25 and MiXCR, and retained in-frame beta chains. Under each unique CDR3 protein, matching rows form one entry showing the most common genes and DNA. The sample profile shows 300,000 to 450,000 distinct CDR3 sequences; about 5.4% of them were found once. The ten largest clones add up to 7% to 10% of the sample. Reading the label with the study, this specimen's time point is: pre-sensitization, week 0. The treatment or condition label on this specimen signifies: therapeutic diphenylcyclopropenone sensitization with weekly scalp DPC. The sample in question was whole blood, obtained in connection with sensitization to the hapten diphenylcyclopropenone (DPC). These receptors were taken from a woman in her late teens or twenties with alopecia areata. Some clones in this sample may be carry-over from other donors' samples.

This clonotype was counted ten times or more. DNA for the CDR3: TGTGCCAGCAGAGAACGGGGGGGGGTAAACACTGAAGCTTTCTTT. Residues: CASRERGGVNTEAFF. The V and J genes are TRBV5-4 and TRBJ1-1; possibly TRBD1 for D (5 bases). The V and J ends lost 5 bases and 2 bases respectively, with 16 bases between them. Germline V gene data show CDR1 as SGHNT and CDR2 as YYREEE (reference sequence). CDR3 length: 15 amino acids. The complete variable domain, with remaining parts taken from reference TRBV5-4 and TRBJ1-1, reads ETGVTQSPTHLIKTRGQQVTLRCSSQSGHNTVSWYQQALGQGPQFIFQYYREEENGRGNFPPRFSGLQFPNYSSELNVNALELDDSALYLCASRERGGVNTEAFFGQGTRLTVV.

As regards this clonotype: Compared with germline, one end of the junction differs, possibly owing to a read error. In nucleotides, the CDR3 is TGTGCCAGCAGCCAACCGGGACTAGCGATCTACGATGAGCAGTTCTTC. It is translated as CASSQPGLAIYDEQFF. J is TRBJ2-1 and V is TRBV4-2, with 10 bases that match TRBD2. CDR1 and CDR2 (germline): LGHNA, YNFKEQ. The CDR3 spans 16 residues.

The chain uses TRBV19 and TRBJ2-1; TRBD2 matches 10 bases. V lost 0 bases and J lost 9; bases outside the gene matches: 5. The CDR3 length is 15 residues. CDR1 LNHDA and CDR2 SQIVND come from the germline V gene (reference sequence). CDR3 bases: TGTGCCAGTAGTATAGAAGCGGGGGGGCCGAGTGAGCAGTTCTTC. This sequence encodes CASSIEAGGPSEQFF.

This chain connects TRBV6-2 or TRBV6-3 to TRBJ1-1; no definite D call. CDR3 size: 12 residues. V gave up 1 base and J gave up 3 bases, with 3 bases separating them. Germline CDR1 MNHEY, CDR2 SVGEGT. The CDR3 loop is CASSYLDTEAFF. The DNA of the CDR3 is TGTGCCAGCAGTTACTTGGACACTGAAGCTTTCTTT.

This clonotype was seen many times. This sequence joins TRBV9 and TRBJ1-2, with D unresolved. CDR1 and CDR2 from the germline V gene are SGDLS and YYNGEE. V was trimmed by 0 bases and J by 8 bases, leaving 14 bases between them. The CDR3 length is 14 residues. The CDR3 DNA sequence: TGTGCCAGCAGCGTAGCTGGAGTCAGCTTGGGCTACACCTTC. Translation: CASSVAGVSLGYTF.

This clonotype has a count of ten or more. The chain couples TRBV4-2 to TRBJ2-7; 8 nucleotides align to TRBD1. With 0 bases clipped from V and 5 bases from J, the junction kept 9 bases outside the gene matches. The germline gives CDR1 LGHNA, CDR2 YNFKEQ. The CDR3 is 16 amino acids. In DNA, the CDR3 is TGTGCCAGCAGCCAAGAAGAGGGACAGGCTTACGACGAGCAGTACTTC. It yields the protein CASSQEEGQAYDEQYF.

On this clonotype itself: The conserved closing phenylalanine or tryptophan is absent in this CDR3, likely reflecting a read error. The rearrangement uses TRBV14 and TRBJ1-3; D might be TRBD1 (5 bases). The germline gives CDR1 SGHDN, CDR2 FVKESK. CDR3 length equals 13 residues. V lost 4 bases and J 4 bases, leaving 8 bases between the germline ends. As DNA, the CDR3 is TGTGCCAGCAGCCGGGACTGGGGAAACACCATATATGTT. It codes for CASSRDWGNTIYV.

This clonotype has a handful of counts. The gene calls are TRBV5-4 and TRBJ2-7, with a weak D call TRBD1 (6 bases). Germline loops: CDR1 SGHNT, CDR2 YYREEE (reference sequence). The CDR3 is made up of 14 amino acids. V lost 2 bases, J lost 0 bases, and 9 bases lay in between. This CDR3 reads CASSFDRSSYEQYF. The CDR3 coding sequence is TGTGCCAGCAGCTTCGACAGGTCCTCCTACGAGCAGTACTTC.

The chain uses TRBV6-6 and TRBJ1-5; weak D call: TRBD1 (6 bases). The CDR3 runs 16 residues. Germline CDR1 is MNHNY and CDR2 is SVGAGI (reference sequence). V dropped 6 bases and J dropped 7 bases, with 22 bases sitting between them. This chain's CDR3 is CASRRRQADVRQPQHF. CDR3 coding DNA: TGTGCCAGCAGGAGACGACAGGCGGACGTCAGACAGCCCCAGCATTTT.

In its sample, this clonotype was seen a few times. The chain joins TRBV20-1 to TRBJ2-7; D possibly matches TRBD1 or TRBD2 (5 bases each). From germline, CDR1 is DFQATT and CDR2 SNEGSKA (reference sequence). The CDR3 contains 13 residues. Trimming removed 4 bases at V and 0 bases at J, with 10 bases between. The CDR3 DNA reads as TGCAGTGCTACCCGGGACGTCTCCTACGAGCAGTACTTC. This encodes CSATRDVSYEQYF.

The table lists this clonotype with many counts. The chain recombines TRBV12-3 or TRBV12-4 with TRBJ2-1, with 7 bases matching TRBD1. The CDR3 loop spans 17 amino acids. V shed 3 bases and J 10 bases; nucleotides not matched to a gene: 18. This CDR3 is CASSFRRGGVHFGEQFF. The DNA of the CDR3 is TGTGCCAGCAGTTTTAGGCGAGGGGGCGTACATTTCGGGGAGCAGTTCTTC.

This clonotype appeared a few times. The chain couples TRBV20-1 to TRBJ2-1, with 9 bases identical to TRBD2. V gave up 4 bases and J gave up 3 bases; unmatched junction bases: 10. This CDR3 spans 16 amino acids. In germline, CDR1 is DFQATT, CDR2 SNEGSKA (reference sequence). CDR3 protein: CSAKNIAGADYNEQFF. Written as DNA, the CDR3 is TGCAGTGCTAAAAATATAGCGGGGGCGGACTACAATGAGCAGTTCTTC.

This clonotype was detected many times. This chain joins TRBV6-2 or TRBV6-3 and TRBJ2-3; 12 bases line up with TRBD2. CDR3 length equals 12 residues. Germline CDR1 is MNHEY and CDR2 is SVGEGT. Unmatched junction bases numbered 8, after V lost 8 bases and J lost 14 bases. DNA for the CDR3: TGTGCCAGCTGGACTAGCGGGGCCATGAGGTATTTT. Translation gives CASWTSGAMRYF.

This clonotype showed up many times. Written as DNA, the CDR3 is TGTGCCAGCTCACCACCGAGCGGTGGAAACACCATATATTTT. This gives the protein CASSPPSGGNTIYF. The genes are TRBV18 and TRBJ1-3, with D hard to call. Trimming cost V 0 bases and J 3 bases, with 6 bases left between them. Germline assignment: CDR1 KGHSH and CDR2 LQKENI. The CDR3 is made up of 14 amino acids.